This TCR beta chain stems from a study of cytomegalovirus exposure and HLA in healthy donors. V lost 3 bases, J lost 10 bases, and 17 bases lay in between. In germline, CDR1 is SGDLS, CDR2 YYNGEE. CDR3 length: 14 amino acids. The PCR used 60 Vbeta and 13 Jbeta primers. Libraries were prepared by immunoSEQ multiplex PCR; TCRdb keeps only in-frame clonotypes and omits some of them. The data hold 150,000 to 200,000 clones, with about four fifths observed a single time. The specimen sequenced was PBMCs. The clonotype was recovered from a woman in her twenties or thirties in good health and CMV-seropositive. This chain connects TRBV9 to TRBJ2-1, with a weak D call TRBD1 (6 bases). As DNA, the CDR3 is TGTGCCAGCAGCGCCCAACAGGGTTTGGGCGAGCAGTTCTTC. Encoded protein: CASSAQQGLGEQFF.